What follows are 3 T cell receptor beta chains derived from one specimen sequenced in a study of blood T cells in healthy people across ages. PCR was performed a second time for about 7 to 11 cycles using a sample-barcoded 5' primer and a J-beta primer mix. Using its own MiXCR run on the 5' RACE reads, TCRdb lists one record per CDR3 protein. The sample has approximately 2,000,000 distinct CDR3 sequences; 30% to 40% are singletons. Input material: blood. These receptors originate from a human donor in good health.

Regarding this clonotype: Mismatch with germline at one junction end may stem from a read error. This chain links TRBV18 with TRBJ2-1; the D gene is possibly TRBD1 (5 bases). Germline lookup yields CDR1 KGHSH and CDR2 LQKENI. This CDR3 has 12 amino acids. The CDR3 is CASSPQDNGQFF. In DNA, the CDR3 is TGTGCCAGCTCACCACAGGACAATGGGCAGTTCTTC.

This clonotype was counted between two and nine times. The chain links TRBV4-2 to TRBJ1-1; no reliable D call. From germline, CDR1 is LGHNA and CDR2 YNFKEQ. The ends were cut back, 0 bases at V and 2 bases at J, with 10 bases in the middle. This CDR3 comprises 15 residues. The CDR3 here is CASSQETGINTEAFF. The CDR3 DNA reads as TGTGCCAGCAGCCAAGAGACCGGGATCAACACTGAAGCTTTCTTT.

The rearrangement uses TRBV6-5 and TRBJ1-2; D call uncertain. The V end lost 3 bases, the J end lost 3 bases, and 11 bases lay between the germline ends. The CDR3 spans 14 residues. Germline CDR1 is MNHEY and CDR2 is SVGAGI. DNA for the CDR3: TGTGCCAGCAGTTATAAAGCATTCTACTATGGCTACACCTTC. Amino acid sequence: CASSYKAFYYGYTF.